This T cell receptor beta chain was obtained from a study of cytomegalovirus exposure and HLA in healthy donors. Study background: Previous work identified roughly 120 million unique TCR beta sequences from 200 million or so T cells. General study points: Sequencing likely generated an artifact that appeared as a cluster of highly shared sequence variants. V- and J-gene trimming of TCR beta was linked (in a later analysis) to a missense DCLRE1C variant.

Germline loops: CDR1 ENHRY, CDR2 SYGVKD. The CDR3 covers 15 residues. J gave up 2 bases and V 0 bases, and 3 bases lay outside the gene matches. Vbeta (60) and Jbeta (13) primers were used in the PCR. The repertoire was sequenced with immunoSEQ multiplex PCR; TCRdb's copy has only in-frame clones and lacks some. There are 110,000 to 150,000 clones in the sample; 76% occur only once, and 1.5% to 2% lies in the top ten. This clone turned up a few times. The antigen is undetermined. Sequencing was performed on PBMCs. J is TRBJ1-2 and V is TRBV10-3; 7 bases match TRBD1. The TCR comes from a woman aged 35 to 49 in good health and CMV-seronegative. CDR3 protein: CAISESLGQNYGYTF. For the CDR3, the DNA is TGTGCCATCAGTGAGTCGCTGGGACAGAACTATGGCTACACCTTC.